These 5 T cell receptor beta chains came from one sample sequenced in a study of blood T cell repertoires in COVID-19. Sequenced by immunoSEQ multiplex PCR; TCRdb stores in-frame clones only, minus some. The sample includes roughly 300,000 clones, roughly 93% seen only once; the top ten take roughly 2.1%. The sample taken for sequencing was PBMCs or T cells enriched from blood (not recorded which). The receptors were gathered from a woman aged 40 to 50 with acute COVID-19.

This chain connects TRBV7-8 to TRBJ1-4; a possible D gene is TRBD1 (5 bases). CDR3 size: 18 residues. Trimming pared 5 bases from V and 2 bases from J, leaving 21 bases between. Germline V CDR1 and CDR2: SGHVS, FQNEAQ. In DNA form, the CDR3 reads TGTGCCAGCAGCCCTACCGCACGGGGGATGGCGACTAATGAAAAACTGTTTTTT. It yields the protein CASSPTARGMATNEKLFF.

The CDR3 loop is CASSDYRDRLNTEAFF. Written as DNA, the CDR3 is TGTGCCAGCAGTGATTACCGGGACAGGTTGAACACTGAAGCTTTCTTT. The chain recombines TRBV2 with TRBJ1-1; 8 positions match TRBD1. V was pared by 3 bases and J by 0 bases, with 6 bases of the junction left unmatched. This CDR3 is built from 16 residues. In germline, CDR1 is SNHLY, CDR2 FYNNEI.

The V gene is TRBV10-2, the J gene TRBJ2-1; 12 bases line up with TRBD2. Per germline, CDR1 WSHSY and CDR2 SAAADI. Germline trimming cut 6 bases from V and 4 bases from J; bases unmatched to any gene: 4. The CDR3 has 15 residues. For the CDR3, the DNA is TGCGCCAGCAGGGAGACTAGCGGGAGTTACAATGAGCAGTTCTTC. Translation gives CASRETSGSYNEQFF.

V and J are TRBV7-2 and TRBJ2-7; TRBD2 agrees at 11 bases. CDR3 length: 15 residues. The V gene end was trimmed by 5 bases and the J gene end by 7 bases; junction bases not matched to a gene: 10. From germline, CDR1 is SGHTA and CDR2 FQGNSA. The CDR3, as DNA: TGTGCCAGCAGCCCAACTACTAGCGGGAGCCTAGAGCAGTACTTC. Encoded protein: CASSPTTSGSLEQYF.

CDR3 amino acids: CASSLMTSGSTDTQYF. The CDR3, as DNA: TGTGCCAGCAGTCTTATGACTAGCGGGAGCACAGATACGCAGTATTTT. The V and J genes are TRBV28 and TRBJ2-3, with 10 bases fitting TRBD2. The J segment lost 0 bases and the V segment lost 5 bases, leaving 5 bases of the junction unmatched. This CDR3 comprises 16 residues. The germline V gene encodes CDR1 MDHEN and CDR2 SYDVKM.